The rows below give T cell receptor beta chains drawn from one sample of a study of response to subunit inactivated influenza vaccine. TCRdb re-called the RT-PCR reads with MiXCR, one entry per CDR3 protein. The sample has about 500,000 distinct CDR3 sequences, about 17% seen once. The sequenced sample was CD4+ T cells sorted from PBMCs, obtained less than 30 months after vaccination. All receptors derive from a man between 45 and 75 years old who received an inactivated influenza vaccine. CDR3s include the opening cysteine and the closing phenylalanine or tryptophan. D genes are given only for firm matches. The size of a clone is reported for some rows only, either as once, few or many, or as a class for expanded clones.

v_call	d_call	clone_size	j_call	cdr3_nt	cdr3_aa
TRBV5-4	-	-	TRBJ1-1	TGTGCCAGCAACAAGGGGGGGGAACGTGCTGAAGCTTTCTTT	CASNKGGERAEAFF
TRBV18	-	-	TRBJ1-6	TGTGCCAGCTCACCGCCGGGGAACGAATCACCCCTCCACTTT	CASSPPGNESPLHF
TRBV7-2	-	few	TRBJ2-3	TGTGCCAGCAGCTTAGCATCCGGGGACCCCACAGATACGCAGTATTTT	CASSLASGDPTDTQYF
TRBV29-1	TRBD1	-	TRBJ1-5	TGCAGCGTTGCGGACAGGGTCAATCAGCCCCAGCATTTT	CSVADRVNQPQHF
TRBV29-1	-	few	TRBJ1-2	TGCAGCGTTTTTGGGGGTCATGGCTACACCTTC	CSVFGGHGYTF
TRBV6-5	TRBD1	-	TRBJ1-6	TGTGCCAGCAGTAACCCCACAGGGGCTTCACCCCTCCACTTT	CASSNPTGASPLHF
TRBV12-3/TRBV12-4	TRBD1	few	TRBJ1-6	TGTGCCAGCAGTTTGAGACAGGGGTGGAGTTCACCCCTCCACTTT	CASSLRQGWSSPLHF
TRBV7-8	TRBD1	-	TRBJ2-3	TGTGCCAGCAGCTTAACTGGGACAGCCACAGATACGCAGTATTTT	CASSLTGTATDTQYF
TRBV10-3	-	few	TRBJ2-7	TGTGCCATCAGTGAGTCCAGCGCAGTCTACGAGCAGTACTTC	CAISESSAVYEQYF
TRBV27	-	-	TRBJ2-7	TGTGCCAGCAGGGTCCTCTACGAGCAGTACTTC	CASRVLYEQYF
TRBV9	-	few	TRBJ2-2	TGTGCCAGCAGCCTCGCACTACAAGCTCGCACCGGGGAGCTGTTTTTT	CASSLALQARTGELFF
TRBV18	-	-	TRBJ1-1	TGTGCCAGCTCACCACCGAACACTGAAGCTTTCTTT	CASSPPNTEAFF
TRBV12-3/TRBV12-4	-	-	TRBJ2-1	TGTGCCAGCAGTCCCATGGTAGGGTCCAATGAGCAGTTCTTC	CASSPMVGSNEQFF
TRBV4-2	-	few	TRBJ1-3	TGTGCCAGCAGCCAACCCGGCAGGAGCTCTGGAAACACCATATATTTT	CASSQPGRSSGNTIYF
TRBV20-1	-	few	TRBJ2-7	TGCAGTGGCGGGACTCCCCTCTACGAGCAGTACTTC	CSGGTPLYEQYF
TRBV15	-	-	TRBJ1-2	TGTGCCACCAGCAGTGATAGGACTGTGCGAGGCTACACCTTC	CATSSDRTVRGYTF
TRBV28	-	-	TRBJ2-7	TGTGCCAGCAGTTTATACAGGGAGCAGTACTTC	CASSLYREQYF
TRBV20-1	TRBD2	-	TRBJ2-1	TGCAGTGCTCAAGCTAGCGGGAGGGTGAATGAGCAGTTCTTC	CSAQASGRVNEQFF
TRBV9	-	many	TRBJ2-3	TGTGCCAGCAGCGTAGGTCAGGGAGATACGCAGTATTTT	CASSVGQGDTQYF
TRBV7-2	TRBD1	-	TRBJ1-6	TGTGCCAGCAGCTTAGCATCAGGGGGCAATAATTCACCCCTCCACTTT	CASSLASGGNNSPLHF
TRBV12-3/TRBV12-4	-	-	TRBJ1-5	TGTGCCAGCACCCGCAGGGTTGGCCAGCCCCAGCATTTT	CASTRRVGQPQHF
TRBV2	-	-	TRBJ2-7	TGTGCCAGCAGTGATCGACAGGTCTACTACGAGCAGTACTTC	CASSDRQVYYEQYF
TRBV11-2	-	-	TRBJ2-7	TGTGCCAGCAGCTTCGCCGCGACAACGACCTACGAGCAGTACTTC	CASSFAATTTYEQYF
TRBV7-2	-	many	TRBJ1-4	TGTGCCAGCAGCTTAGGTGGACAGTCTAACGAAAAACTGTTTTTT	CASSLGGQSNEKLFF
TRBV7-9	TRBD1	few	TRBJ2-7	TGTGCCAGCGGAAATCGACAGGGGCCCTACGAGCAGTACTTC	CASGNRQGPYEQYF
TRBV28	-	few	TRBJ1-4	TGTGCCAGCGCTCCACACTCCGGGACTAATGAAAAACTGTTTTTT	CASAPHSGTNEKLFF
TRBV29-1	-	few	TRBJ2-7	TGCAGCGTTGAAGAGGTGGGGTACGAGCAGTACTTC	CSVEEVGYEQYF
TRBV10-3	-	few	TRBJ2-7	TGTGCCATCAGTGAGTCGCGCGGGAACACAGACGAGCAGTACTTC	CAISESRGNTDEQYF
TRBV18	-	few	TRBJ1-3	TGTGCCAGCGCTGACGGGACTGCTGGAAACACCATATATTTT	CASADGTAGNTIYF
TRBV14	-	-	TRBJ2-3	TGTGCCAGCAGCCAAGATCACTCAGGCCTCACAGATACGCAGTATTTT	CASSQDHSGLTDTQYF
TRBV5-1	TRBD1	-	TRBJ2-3	TGCGCCAGCAGCTTGGTGACAGGGGGCCCGACAGATACGCAGTATTTT	CASSLVTGGPTDTQYF
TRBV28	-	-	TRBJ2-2	TGTGCCAGCAGTTCTTCCTCGCGGGGTATTAACACCGGGGAGCTGTTTTTT	CASSSSSRGINTGELFF
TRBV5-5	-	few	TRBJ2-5	TGTGCCAGCAGCTTGGCCGGTAGCATTCTGGAGACCCAGTACTTC	CASSLAGSILETQYF
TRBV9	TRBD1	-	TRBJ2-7	TGTGCCAGCAGCGTAGGTGAGACAGGGATCTACGAGCAGTACTTC	CASSVGETGIYEQYF
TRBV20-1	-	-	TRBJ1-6	TGCAGTGCTAGAGATTCGGCGTATAATTCACCCCTCCACTTT	CSARDSAYNSPLHF
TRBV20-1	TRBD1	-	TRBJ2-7	TGCAGTGCTAGAGATTCAGGGACAGGGGCCTACGAGCAGTACTTC	CSARDSGTGAYEQYF
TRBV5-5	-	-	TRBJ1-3	TGTGCCAGCAGCCGGGTACTCTCTGGAAACACCATATATTTT	CASSRVLSGNTIYF
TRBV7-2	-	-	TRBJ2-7	TGTGCCAGCAGCTTAGGAGGGACCTGGAGTGAGCAGTACTTC	CASSLGGTWSEQYF
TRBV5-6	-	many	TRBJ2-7	TGTGCCAGCAGCTTGGTGGGACACCCCAGCTCCTACGAGCAGTACTTC	CASSLVGHPSSYEQYF
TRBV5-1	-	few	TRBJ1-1	TGCGCCAGCAGGATAGCATCAAACTCTGAAGCTTTCTTT	CASRIASNSEAFF
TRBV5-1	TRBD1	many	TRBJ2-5	TGCGCCAGCAGCTTGGGGACAGGGGGAGAGACCCAGTACTTC	CASSLGTGGETQYF
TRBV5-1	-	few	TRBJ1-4	TGCGCCAGCAGCTTGGGTCATATGGAGGAAAAACTGTTTTTT	CASSLGHMEEKLFF
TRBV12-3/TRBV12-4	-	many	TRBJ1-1	TGTGCCAGCACCGAAAGCGGGAATAAGGCTGAAGCTTTCTTT	CASTESGNKAEAFF
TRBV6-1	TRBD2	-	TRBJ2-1	TGTGCCAGCAGGACCGCGGGACTAGGTGTCTACAATGAGCAGTTCTTC	CASRTAGLGVYNEQFF
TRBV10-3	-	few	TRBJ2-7	TGTGCCATCTCTTCCAGGGAACCCTACGAGCAGTACTTC	CAISSREPYEQYF
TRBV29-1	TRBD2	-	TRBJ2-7	TGCAGCGGCCGGACTAGTGGCTACGAGCAGTACTTC	CSGRTSGYEQYF
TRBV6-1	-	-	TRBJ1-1	TGTGCCAGCAGTGGCCGATGGGGTATGAACACTGAAGCTTTCTTT	CASSGRWGMNTEAFF
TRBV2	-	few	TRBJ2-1	TGTGCCAGCAGTGGAGCAGTGGGGAACAATGAGCAGTTCTTC	CASSGAVGNNEQFF
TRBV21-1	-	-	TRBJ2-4	TGTGCCAGCAGCAATGGATACACCGGACCGGCCAAAAACATTCAGTACTTC	CASSNGYTGPAKNIQYF
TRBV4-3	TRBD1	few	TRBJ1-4	TGCGCCAGCAGCCCCCCCGCAGCAGGGGGAGAGGGACAAAAACTGTTTTTT	CASSPPAAGGEGQKLFF
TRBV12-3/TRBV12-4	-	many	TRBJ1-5	TGTGCCAGCAGCTCAACGTATAATCAGCCCCAGCATTTT	CASSSTYNQPQHF
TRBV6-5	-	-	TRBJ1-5	TGTGCCAGCAGTTCCCGGCATAGCAATCAGCCCCAGCATTTT	CASSSRHSNQPQHF
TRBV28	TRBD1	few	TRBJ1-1	TGTGCCAGCACGGAGGACAGGATTAACACTGAAGCTTTCTTT	CASTEDRINTEAFF
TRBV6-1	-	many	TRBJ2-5	TGTGCCAGCAGTAATGGGAAAAGGGGAGAGACCCAGTACTTC	CASSNGKRGETQYF
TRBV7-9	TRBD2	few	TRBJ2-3	TGTGCCAGCAGCTCTCTAGCGGGAGGGCCTTCAGATACGCAGTATTTT	CASSSLAGGPSDTQYF
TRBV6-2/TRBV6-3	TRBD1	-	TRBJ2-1	TGTGCCAGCGGAACCAGGACAGGGGGCCGAAATGAGCAGTTCTTC	CASGTRTGGRNEQFF
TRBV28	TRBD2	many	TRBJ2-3	TGTGCCAGCTCTTTAGCGGGAGGGCCGAATACGCAGTATTTT	CASSLAGGPNTQYF
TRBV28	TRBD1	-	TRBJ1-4	TGTGCCAGCAGTTTGAGCCTCCGGGACAGGGGTGGTGAAAAACTGTTTTTT	CASSLSLRDRGGEKLFF
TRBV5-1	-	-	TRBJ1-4	TGCGCCAGCAGCTTGGGAATAACAGGGAATAAAAAACTGTTTTTT	CASSLGITGNKKLFF
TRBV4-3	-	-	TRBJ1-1	TGCGCCAGCAGCCGAGATCGGGGGAAGGGAGCTTTCTTT	CASSRDRGKGAFF